Shown below are 24 T cell receptor beta chains from a single sample sequenced in a study of shared clonotypes between healthy human individuals. Clones were read by immunoSEQ multiplex PCR, and TCRdb kept only the in-frame ones, dropping some. The table includes around 1,900,000 clones, roughly 93% detected once. Selected positively for CCR7 and CD45RO-negative, naive CD8 cells excluded terminally differentiated effector memory CD45RA+ cells. The specimen sequenced was naive CD8+ T cells from PBMCs. The receptor source for this set is a man aged 18 to 30 in good health. Some clones in this sample may be carry-over from other donors' samples.

This chain links TRBV28 with TRBJ2-1; TRBD2 aligns across 11 bases. The CDR3 consists of 15 residues. Germline trimming cut 6 bases from V and 7 bases from J; bases unmatched to any gene: 8. The V gene's germline CDR1 is MDHEN and CDR2 SYDVKM. CDR3 residues: CASSLLAGVWNEQFF. In DNA form, the CDR3 reads TGTGCCAGCAGCTTACTAGCGGGAGTTTGGAATGAGCAGTTCTTC.

This clone was counted a few times. The CDR3 bases are TGTGCCAGCAGTCATAGGACTAGCGGATCCTACGAGCAGTACTTC. It encodes CASSHRTSGSYEQYF. The chain recombines TRBV6-1 with TRBJ2-7, with 10 nucleotides matching TRBD2. Per germline, CDR1 MNHNS and CDR2 SASEGT. This CDR3 region has 15 residues. V dropped 5 bases and J dropped 1; count of bases not matched to a gene: 5.

The genes are TRBV4-3 and TRBJ2-1; D is undetermined. The CDR3 consists of 15 residues. Germline V lookup: CDR1 LGHNA, CDR2 YSLEER. V dropped 0 bases and J dropped 4 bases, with 10 bases sitting between them. CDR3 bases: TGCGCCAGCAGCCAAGATCTGGCCCATTACAATGAGCAGTTCTTC. Amino acid sequence: CASSQDLAHYNEQFF.

This clone appeared once. The CDR3 sequence: CASSPYGPNTGELFF. Written as DNA, the CDR3 is TGTGCCAGCTCACCATACGGGCCGAACACCGGGGAGCTGTTTTTT. V gene TRBV18 combines with J gene TRBJ2-2; D ambiguous. The ends were cut back, 2 bases at V and 0 bases at J, with 7 bases in the middle. This CDR3 spans 15 amino acids. In germline, CDR1 is KGHSH, CDR2 LQKENI.

The rearrangement joins TRBV7-8 to TRBJ1-5; no reliable D call. CDR1 is SGHVS and CDR2 is FQNEAQ in the germline V gene. Trimming cost V 0 bases and J 9 bases, with 9 bases left between them. The length of the CDR3 is 13 residues. This CDR3 reads CASSLALTGPQHF. CDR3 DNA: TGTGCCAGCAGCTTAGCGCTGACCGGGCCCCAGCATTTT. Using reference TRBV7-8 and TRBJ1-5 for the parts outside the CDR3, the full variable domain is GAGVSQSPRYKVAKRGQDVALRCDPISGHVSLFWYQQALGQGPEFLTYFQNEAQLDKSGLPSDRFFAERPEGSVSTLKIQRTQQEDSAVYLCASSLALTGPQHFGDGTRLSIL.

CDR3 nucleotide sequence: TGTGCCTGGAGTGGTGTGGGGACAGGTTCTTACGAGCAGTACTTC. It codes for CAWSGVGTGSYEQYF. The chain has TRBV30 and TRBJ2-7; 8 bases agree with TRBD1. V gave up 1 base and J gave up 4 bases; unmatched junction bases: 9. CDR1 and CDR2 from the germline V gene are GTSNPN and SVGIG (reference sequence). This CDR3 is 15 amino acids long.

The genes are TRBV5-4 and TRBJ2-7; 10 bases agree with TRBD1. The CDR3 has 15 amino acids. Germline CDR1 is SGHNT and CDR2 is YYREEE (reference sequence). V trimming: 0 bases; J trimming: 5 bases; junction bases outside the gene matches: 5. The CDR3 DNA reads TGTGCCAGCAGCTTGGGGGACAGGGGCGGCGACGAGCAGTACTTC. Its translation: CASSLGDRGGDEQYF.

The rearrangement joins TRBV5-8 to TRBJ2-7; D gene unclear. This CDR3 has 11 amino acids. Germline CDR1 reads SGHTS; CDR2 reads YDEGEE. V gave up 1 base and J gave up 3 bases, with 2 bases separating them. The CDR3 DNA reads as TGTGCCAGCAGCTTGCGCTACGAGCAGTACTTC. Residues: CASSLRYEQYF.

The chain joins TRBV7-6 to TRBJ2-1; TRBD1 is a possible D gene (6 bases). V was pared by 6 bases and J by 0 bases, with 21 bases between. The CDR3 totals 18 residues. Germline loops: CDR1 SGHVS, CDR2 FNYEAQ. CDR3 in DNA: TGTGCCAGCAGTACTCAAATTTACAGGGAGAACTCCTACAATGAGCAGTTCTTC. Protein: CASSTQIYRENSYNEQFF.

This chain joins TRBV27 and TRBJ1-5; 9 bases fit TRBD1. Germline assignment: CDR1 MNHEY and CDR2 SMNVEV (reference sequence). The CDR3 is 15 residues long. Losses at the gene ends were 3 bases for V and 7 bases for J; bases not matched to a gene: 7. The CDR3 region has the DNA TGTGCCAGCAGTTTGTCCGGGACAGGGATCCAGCCCCAGCATTTT. Encoded protein: CASSLSGTGIQPQHF.

This clone has just one count. J is TRBJ1-1 and V is TRBV7-9; no firm D call. V lost 9 bases, J lost 0 bases, and 14 bases lay in between. In germline, CDR1 is SEHNR, CDR2 FQNEAQ (reference sequence). This CDR3 is 14 amino acids long. The CDR3 sequence: CASGPPRLNTEAFF. CDR3 coding DNA: TGTGCCAGTGGTCCCCCGCGCCTGAACACTGAAGCTTTCTTT.

The table lists this clone with a count of one. V is TRBV28 and J is TRBJ2-5, with 9 nucleotides matching TRBD2. From germline, CDR1 is MDHEN and CDR2 SYDVKM. V gave up 6 bases and J gave up 4 bases; unmatched junction bases: 12. The CDR3 is 16 residues long. The CDR3 DNA reads as TGTGCCAGCAGATCCTATAGCGGGGGCCGGGGAGAGACCCAGTACTTC. Translation gives CASRSYSGGRGETQYF.

The chain carries TRBV5-1 and TRBJ2-7; 14 bases are a match to TRBD2. This CDR3 has 18 residues. CDR1 and CDR2 (germline): SGHRS, YFSETQ. The V segment lost 4 bases and the J segment 7 bases; nucleotides outside the gene matches: 16. The CDR3 coding sequence is TGCGCCAGCAGCCCGGAGGGACTAGCGGGGGACCAGGCGTGGGAGCAGTACTTC. It translates to CASSPEGLAGDQAWEQYF.

This chain links TRBV9 with TRBJ1-2; 10 nucleotides align to TRBD1. The CDR3 is made up of 18 amino acids. CDR1 SGDLS and CDR2 YYNGEE come from the germline V gene. V lost 4 bases to trimming and J lost 4 bases; unmatched junction nucleotides: 16. For the CDR3, the DNA is TGTGCCAGCAGCCCCCGGGAACTCCGGGACAGGGGCTTCTATGGCTACACCTTC. Translation: CASSPRELRDRGFYGYTF.

The chain has TRBV14 and TRBJ2-7; D is unresolved. Germline loops: CDR1 SGHDN, CDR2 FVKESK. With 0 bases removed from V and 0 bases from J, the gap between germline ends came to 9 bases. The CDR3 is made up of 15 amino acids. In DNA form, the CDR3 reads TGTGCCAGCAGCCAAGATTGGTCAATCTCCTACGAGCAGTACTTC. Its translation is CASSQDWSISYEQYF.

The V gene is TRBV14, the J gene TRBJ2-7; D ambiguous. This CDR3 region has 14 residues. Germline lookup yields CDR1 SGHDN and CDR2 FVKESK. Trimming took off 0 bases at V and 3 bases at J, with 9 bases between the two ends. CDR3 DNA sequence: TGTGCCAGCAGCCAAGATGACTGGGACTACGAGCAGTACTTC. Translating it yields CASSQDDWDYEQYF.

The V and J genes are TRBV14 and TRBJ2-1, with 11 bases identical to TRBD2. Germline lookup yields CDR1 SGHDN and CDR2 FVKESK. With 5 bases clipped from V and 4 bases from J, the junction kept 4 bases outside the gene matches. This CDR3 has 15 amino acids. CDR3 protein: CASSSTSGSYNEQFF. CDR3 bases: TGTGCCAGCAGCTCTACTAGCGGGAGTTACAATGAGCAGTTCTTC.

V gene TRBV11-2 combines with J gene TRBJ2-3; D call uncertain. Germline V gene sequence: CDR1 SGHAT, CDR2 FQNNGV. The V end lost 3 bases, the J end lost 0 bases, and 13 bases lay between the germline ends. CDR3 length: 16 amino acids. The chain's CDR3 is CASSFRDYSSTDTQYF. CDR3 nucleotides: TGTGCCAGCAGCTTTAGAGATTATTCTAGCACAGATACGCAGTATTTT.

CDR3 in DNA: TGTGCCAGCAGCGCAGGGACAGGGAGACACAATGAGCAGTTCTTC. Translated, it gives CASSAGTGRHNEQFF. The chain carries TRBV5-8 and TRBJ2-1; 9 positions match TRBD1. The germline V gene encodes CDR1 SGHTS and CDR2 YDEGEE. J gave up 5 bases and V 4 bases, and 7 bases lay outside the gene matches. The CDR3 is 15 amino acids.

The chain combines TRBV4-1 with TRBJ1-1; D not certain. CDR1 and CDR2 (germline): MGHRA, YSYEKL. The CDR3 covers 13 residues. With 4 bases removed from V and 4 bases from J, the gap between germline ends came to 10 bases. The chain's CDR3 is CASSPEPGTEAFF. The CDR3 DNA sequence: TGCGCCAGCAGCCCCGAACCGGGCACTGAAGCTTTCTTT.

The chain recombines TRBV14 with TRBJ2-7; TRBD1 or TRBD2 may be the D gene (5 bases each). Deletions cut 4 bases from V and 6 bases from J, with 22 bases between. Germline-derived CDR1 and CDR2 are SGHDN and FVKESK. The CDR3 runs 16 residues. The CDR3 here is CASSPAPQGPSIEQYF. The CDR3 bases are TGTGCCAGCAGCCCCGCGCCCCAGGGACCCAGCATCGAGCAGTACTTC.

CDR3 DNA: TGTGCCAGCAGCCCAATCCGGGACAGGAACACTGAAGCTTTCTTT. Its translation: CASSPIRDRNTEAFF. This chain joins TRBV9 and TRBJ1-1; 7 positions agree with TRBD1. V dropped 4 bases and J dropped 1; count of bases not matched to a gene: 7. This CDR3 spans 15 amino acids. Germline V gene lookup returns CDR1 SGDLS and CDR2 YYNGEE.

The V and J genes are TRBV7-9 and TRBJ2-5, with D possibly called TRBD1 or TRBD2 (6 bases each). V lost 8 bases, J lost 4 bases, and 14 bases lay in between. The CDR3 has 13 residues. Germline V gene lookup returns CDR1 SEHNR and CDR2 FQNEAQ (reference sequence). In DNA, the CDR3 is TGTGCCAGCGCGGGACATGATCCAGAGACCCAGTACTTC. Its translation: CASAGHDPETQYF.

The rearrangement joins TRBV5-1 to TRBJ2-2; possibly TRBD1 for D (6 bases). The V gene lost 4 bases and the J gene lost 2 bases, with 12 bases spanning the gap. This CDR3 is built from 15 residues. Looked up from germline, CDR1 is SGHRS and CDR2 is YFSETQ. CDR3 sequence reads: CASSPRGINTGELFF. In DNA form, the CDR3 reads TGCGCCAGCAGCCCCAGGGGAATCAACACCGGGGAGCTGTTTTTT.